This T cell receptor (beta chain) was retrieved from a study of lymphopenia after photon versus proton radiotherapy. Broader study findings: Post-nadir diversity loss with photons came from oligoclonal expansion, particularly CD8+ Temra cells. In patients who died, overall survival fell as post-nadir TCR diversity dropped more.

The table came from immunoSEQ multiplex PCR; TCRdb's copy has only in-frame clones and leaves some out. The sample holds roughly 30,000 clones; 94% are singletons and the top ten take 0.6% to 0.85%. About this clone itself: The antigen is unknown.

CDR1 and CDR2 from the germline V gene are MNHEY and SMNVEV (reference sequence). The CDR3 is made up of 13 amino acids. Trimming cost V 10 bases and J 0 bases, with 12 bases left between them. The TCR originated in a woman aged 45 to 65 with cholangiocarcinoma. Sequences were derived from peripheral blood, sampled from a patient treated with photon-based radiotherapy. The rearrangement links TRBV27 to TRBJ1-1, with D perhaps matching TRBD1 (5 bases). As DNA, the CDR3 is TGTGCCACAGGCAGGGCGCTGAACACTGAAGCTTTCTTT. Residues: CATGRALNTEAFF.